This T cell receptor beta chain was sequenced for a study of untreated major depressive disorder. Study-level results: Differences in TRBV25-01 and TRBV02-01 usage did not reach significance.

As to this clone: Its specificity is unknown.

Participants with major medical conditions, Axis I/II comorbidities, regular medication or illicit drug use were excluded. Around 94% CD4+ purity was typical by flow cytometry. The CDR3 extends over 15 amino acids. Germline V CDR1 and CDR2: SNHLY, FYNNEI. V dropped 4 bases and J dropped 4; count of bases not matched to a gene: 5. The repertoire was sequenced with immunoSEQ multiplex PCR; TCRdb's copy has only in-frame clones and lacks some. The sample includes 20,000 to 25,000 clones, more than 75% of them seen just once. What was sequenced was CD4+ T cells from PBMCs. This TCR derives from a woman aged 25 to 39 in good health. The chain carries TRBV2 and TRBJ2-1, with 9 bases matching TRBD1. CDR3 nucleotide sequence: TGTGCCAGCAGTGTGGGACAGGGCGGATACAATGAGCAGTTCTTC. The encoded protein is CASSVGQGGYNEQFF.